The sequence of this TCR beta chain was determined in a study of T-cell memory formation after mild COVID-19. TCRdb redid the calling of the 5' RACE reads with MiXCR, one entry per CDR3 protein. The sample lists 190,000 or so distinct CDR3 sequences, around 30% occurring once. This CDR3 comprises 11 residues. The V end was cut by 6 bases, the J end by 5 bases, with 7 bases between. Germline V gene data show CDR1 as MNHNS and CDR2 as SASEGT. The gene calls are TRBV6-1 and TRBJ1-2; D unclear. This clonotype originated in an adult woman who had mild COVID-19 (a few samples of this study predate the infection). Cell type and time point are not known. Sequencing input: PBMCs or a T cell subset sorted from them (not recorded which). The CDR3: CASRTEYGYTF. CDR3 in DNA: TGTGCCAGCAGGACTGAGTATGGCTACACCTTC.